This T cell receptor beta chain was retrieved from a study of early T cells in non-severe SARS-CoV-2 infection. This clonotype has a handful of counts. Its specificity is unknown. The CDR3 covers 16 residues. One entry per CDR3 protein, called by TCRdb with MiXCR from the 5' RACE reads. The sample lists fewer than 95,000 distinct CDR3 sequences, roughly 17% occurring once. Study-wide findings and caveats: Matches to VDJdb favored anti-spike CD8 responses and missed private and CD4 specificities.

The receptor's source is an adult who was a healthcare worker with PCR-confirmed SARS-CoV-2 infection or an uninfected control (not recorded which). The chain combines TRBV21-1 with TRBJ1-4. TRBV21-1 is termed a pseudogene. This specimen was whole blood, taken at baseline. CDR3 bases: TGTGCCAGCAGCAAAATATGGCCTTTAGGAGGTGAAAAACTGTTTTTT. Encoded protein: CASSKIWPLGGEKLFF.